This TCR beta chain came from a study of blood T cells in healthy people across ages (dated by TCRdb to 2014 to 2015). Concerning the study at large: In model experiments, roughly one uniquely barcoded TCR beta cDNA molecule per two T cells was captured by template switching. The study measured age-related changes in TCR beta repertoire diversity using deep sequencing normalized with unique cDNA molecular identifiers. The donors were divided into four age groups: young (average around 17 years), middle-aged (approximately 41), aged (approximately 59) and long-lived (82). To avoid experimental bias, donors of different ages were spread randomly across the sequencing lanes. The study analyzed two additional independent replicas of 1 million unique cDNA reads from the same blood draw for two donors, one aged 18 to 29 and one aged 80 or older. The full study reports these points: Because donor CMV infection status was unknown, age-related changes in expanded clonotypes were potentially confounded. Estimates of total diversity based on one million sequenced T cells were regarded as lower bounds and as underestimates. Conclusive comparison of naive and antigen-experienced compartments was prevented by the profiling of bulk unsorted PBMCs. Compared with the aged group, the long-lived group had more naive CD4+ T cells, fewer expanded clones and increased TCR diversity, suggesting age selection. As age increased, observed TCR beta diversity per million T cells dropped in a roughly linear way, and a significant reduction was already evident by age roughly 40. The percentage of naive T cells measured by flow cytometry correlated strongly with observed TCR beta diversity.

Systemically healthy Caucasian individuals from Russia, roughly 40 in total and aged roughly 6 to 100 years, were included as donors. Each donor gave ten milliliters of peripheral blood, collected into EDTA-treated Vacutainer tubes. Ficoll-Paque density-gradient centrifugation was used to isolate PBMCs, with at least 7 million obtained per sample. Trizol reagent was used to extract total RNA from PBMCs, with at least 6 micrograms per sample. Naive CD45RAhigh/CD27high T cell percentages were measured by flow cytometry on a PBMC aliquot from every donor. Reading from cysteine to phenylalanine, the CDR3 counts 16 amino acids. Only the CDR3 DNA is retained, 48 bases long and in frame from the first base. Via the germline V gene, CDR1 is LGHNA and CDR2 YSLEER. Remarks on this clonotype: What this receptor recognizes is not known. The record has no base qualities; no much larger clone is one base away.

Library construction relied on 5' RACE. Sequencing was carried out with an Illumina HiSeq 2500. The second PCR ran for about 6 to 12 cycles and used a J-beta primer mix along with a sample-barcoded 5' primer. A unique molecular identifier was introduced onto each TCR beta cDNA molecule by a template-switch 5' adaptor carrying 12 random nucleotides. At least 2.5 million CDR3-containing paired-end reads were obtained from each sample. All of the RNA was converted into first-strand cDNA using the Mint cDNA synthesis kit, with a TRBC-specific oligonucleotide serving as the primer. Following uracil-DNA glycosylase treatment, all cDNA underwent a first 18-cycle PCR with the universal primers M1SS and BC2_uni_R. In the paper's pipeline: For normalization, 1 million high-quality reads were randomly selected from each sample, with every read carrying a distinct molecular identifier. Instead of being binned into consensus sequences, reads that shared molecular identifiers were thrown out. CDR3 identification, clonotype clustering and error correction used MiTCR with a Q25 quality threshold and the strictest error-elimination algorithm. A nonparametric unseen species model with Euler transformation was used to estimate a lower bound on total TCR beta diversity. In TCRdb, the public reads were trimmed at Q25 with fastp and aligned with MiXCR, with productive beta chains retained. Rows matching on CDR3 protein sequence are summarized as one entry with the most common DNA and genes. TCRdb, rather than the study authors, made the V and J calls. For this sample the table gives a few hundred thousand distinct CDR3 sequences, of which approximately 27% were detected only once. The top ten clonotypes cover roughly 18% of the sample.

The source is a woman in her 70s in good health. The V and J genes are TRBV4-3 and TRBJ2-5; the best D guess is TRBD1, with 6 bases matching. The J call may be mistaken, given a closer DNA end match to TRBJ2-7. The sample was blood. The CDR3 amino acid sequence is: CASSQGGGRGTYEQYF. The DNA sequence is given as TGCGCCAGCAGCCAAGGTGGGGGCAGGGGTACCTACGAGCAGTACTTC.